The TCR beta chain under discussion was sequenced for a study of T cells in Graves' hyperthyroidism and ophthalmopathy. The CDR3 contains 16 residues. Germline CDR1 is SEHNR and CDR2 is FQNEAQ (reference sequence). With V trimmed by 5 bases and J by 3 bases, 7 bases remained unmatched. Hyperthyroidism, newly diagnosed and lasting under 2 months, affected patients aged 18 to 65. Study-wide results and caveats: Onset of ophthalmopathy came a median roughly 6.5 months after the model predicted it. Among clonotypes expanded in thyroid above 0.001, most were also found in blood.

RNA transcripts served as the template for amplifying TCR beta CDR3 regions. When the TCR CDR3 underwent first-round RT-PCR, the HTBI primer set was used. TCRdb itself ran the multiplex PCR reads through MiXCR, one entry per CDR3 protein. This table holds around 300,000 distinct CDR3 sequences, about 14% found once. This clonotype was recorded many times. Its antigen is not identified. Sequences were obtained from blood. This receptor was identified in a woman aged 25 to 39 with Graves' hyperthyroidism that later progressed to Graves' ophthalmopathy. The chain links TRBV7-9 to TRBJ2-3, with 11 bases that match TRBD2. This CDR3 reads CASSTLAGGATDTQYF. The CDR3 DNA reads TGTGCCAGCAGCACCCTAGCGGGAGGAGCGACAGATACGCAGTATTTT. Combining the CDR3 with reference TRBV7-9 and TRBJ2-3 gives the whole variable domain DTGVSQNPRHKITKRGQNVTFRCDPISEHNRLYWYRQTLGQGPEFLTYFQNEAQLEKSRLLSDRFSAERPKGSFSTLEIQRTEQGDSAMYLCASSTLAGGATDTQYFGPGTRLTVL.